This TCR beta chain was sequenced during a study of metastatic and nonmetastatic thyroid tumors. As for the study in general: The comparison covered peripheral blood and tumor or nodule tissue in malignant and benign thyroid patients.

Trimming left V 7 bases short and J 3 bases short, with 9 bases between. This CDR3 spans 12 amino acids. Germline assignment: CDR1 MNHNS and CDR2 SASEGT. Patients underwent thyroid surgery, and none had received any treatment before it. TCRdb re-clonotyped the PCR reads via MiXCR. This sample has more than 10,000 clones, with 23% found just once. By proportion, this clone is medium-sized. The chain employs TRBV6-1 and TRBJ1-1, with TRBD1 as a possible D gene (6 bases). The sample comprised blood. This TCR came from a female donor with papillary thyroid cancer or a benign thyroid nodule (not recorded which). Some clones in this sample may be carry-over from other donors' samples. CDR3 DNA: TGTGCCAGCAACAGGGAATACACTGAAGCTTTCTTT. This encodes CASNREYTEAFF.